This TCR beta chain derives from a study of blood T cell repertoires in COVID-19. Method: immunoSEQ multiplex PCR; TCRdb's copy keeps in-frame clones and lacks some. The sample has under 500,000 clones, about 85% seen once. Trimming removed 0 bases from V and 0 bases from J, with 13 bases in between. This CDR3 comprises 17 residues. CDR1 is SGHTS and CDR2 is YDEGEE in the germline V gene. The clonotype originates from a woman in her late teens or twenties with acute COVID-19. The sequenced sample was PBMCs or T cells enriched from blood (not recorded which). This sequence joins TRBV5-8 and TRBJ1-5, with TRBD1 as a possible D gene (6 bases). In nucleotides, the CDR3 is TGTGCCAGCAGCTTGGGATGGTCAGGGGTTAGCAATCAGCCCCAGCATTTT. This codes for CASSLGWSGVSNQPQHF.